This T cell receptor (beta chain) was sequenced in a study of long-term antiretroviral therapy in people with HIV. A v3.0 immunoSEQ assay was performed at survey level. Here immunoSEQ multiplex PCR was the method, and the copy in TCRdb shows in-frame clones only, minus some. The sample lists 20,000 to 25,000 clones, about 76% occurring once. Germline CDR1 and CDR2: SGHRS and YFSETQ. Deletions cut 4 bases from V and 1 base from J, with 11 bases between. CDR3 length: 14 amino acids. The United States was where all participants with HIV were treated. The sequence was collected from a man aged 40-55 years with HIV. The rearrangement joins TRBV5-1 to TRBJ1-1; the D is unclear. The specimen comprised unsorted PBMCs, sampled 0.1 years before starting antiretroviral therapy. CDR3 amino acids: CASSLDLGNTEAFF. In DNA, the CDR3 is TGCGCCAGCAGCCTGGACCTAGGGAACACTGAAGCTTTCTTT. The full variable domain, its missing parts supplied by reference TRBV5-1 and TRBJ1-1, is KAGVTQTPRYLIKTRGQQVTLSCSPISGHRSVSWYQQTPGQGLQFLFEYFSETQRNKGNFPGRFSGRQFSNSRSEMNVSTLELGDSALYLCASSLDLGNTEAFFGQGTRLTVV.